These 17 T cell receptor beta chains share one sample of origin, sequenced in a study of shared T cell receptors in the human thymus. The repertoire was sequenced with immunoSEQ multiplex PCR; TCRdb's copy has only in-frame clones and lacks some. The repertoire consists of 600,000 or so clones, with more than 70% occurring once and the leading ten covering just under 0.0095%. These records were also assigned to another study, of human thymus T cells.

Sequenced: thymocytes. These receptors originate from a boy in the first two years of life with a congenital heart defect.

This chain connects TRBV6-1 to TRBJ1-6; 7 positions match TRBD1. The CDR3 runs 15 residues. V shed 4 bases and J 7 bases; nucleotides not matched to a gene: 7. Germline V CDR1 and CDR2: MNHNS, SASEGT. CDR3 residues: CASSGGDRANSPLHF. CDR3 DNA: TGTGCCAGCAGTGGGGGAGACAGGGCAAATTCACCCCTCCACTTT.

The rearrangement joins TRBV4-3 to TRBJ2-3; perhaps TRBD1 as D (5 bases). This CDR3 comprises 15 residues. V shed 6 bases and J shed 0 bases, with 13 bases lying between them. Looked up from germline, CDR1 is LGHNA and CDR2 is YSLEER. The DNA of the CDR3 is TGCGCCAGCAGTCCGGACATTCTTAGCACAGATACGCAGTATTTT. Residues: CASSPDILSTDTQYF.

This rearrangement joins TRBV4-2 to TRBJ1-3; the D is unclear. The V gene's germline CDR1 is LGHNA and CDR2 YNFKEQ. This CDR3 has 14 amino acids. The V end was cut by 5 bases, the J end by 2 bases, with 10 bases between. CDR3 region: CASSGVGAGNTIYF. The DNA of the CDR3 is TGTGCCAGCAGCGGAGTTGGTGCTGGAAACACCATATATTTT.

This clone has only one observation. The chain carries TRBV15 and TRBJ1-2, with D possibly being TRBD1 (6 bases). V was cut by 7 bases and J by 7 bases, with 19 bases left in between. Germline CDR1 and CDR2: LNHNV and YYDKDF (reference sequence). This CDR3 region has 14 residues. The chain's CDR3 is CATTQGLRTGGYTF. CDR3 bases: TGTGCCACCACTCAGGGGCTTCGTACTGGTGGCTACACCTTC. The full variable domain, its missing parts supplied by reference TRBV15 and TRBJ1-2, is DAMVIQNPRYQVTQFGKPVTLSCSQTLNHNVMYWYQQKSSQAPKLLFHYYDKDFNNEADTPDNFQSRRPNTSFCFLDIRSPGLGDTAMYLCATTQGLRTGGYTFGSGTRLTVV.

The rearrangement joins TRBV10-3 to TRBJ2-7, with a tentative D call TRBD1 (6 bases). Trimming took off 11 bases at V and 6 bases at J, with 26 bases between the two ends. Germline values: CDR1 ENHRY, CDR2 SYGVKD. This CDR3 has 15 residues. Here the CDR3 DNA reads TGTGCCGTCCGCACAGGGCAATACACTCCTGGCGAGCAGTACTTC. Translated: CAVRTGQYTPGEQYF.

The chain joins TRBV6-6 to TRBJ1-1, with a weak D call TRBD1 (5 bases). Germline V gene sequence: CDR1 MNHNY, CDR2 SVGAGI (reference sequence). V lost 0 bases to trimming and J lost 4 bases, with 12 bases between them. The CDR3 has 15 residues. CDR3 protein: CASSYSTAGVTEAFF. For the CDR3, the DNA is TGTGCCAGCAGTTACTCGACCGCGGGGGTCACTGAAGCTTTCTTT.

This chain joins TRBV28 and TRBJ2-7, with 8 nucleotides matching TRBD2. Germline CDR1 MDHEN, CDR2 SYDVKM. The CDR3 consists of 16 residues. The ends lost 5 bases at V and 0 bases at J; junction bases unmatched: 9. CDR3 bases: TGTGCCAGCAGTCTCAACCAGCGGGGGCCCTCCTACGAGCAGTACTTC. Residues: CASSLNQRGPSYEQYF.

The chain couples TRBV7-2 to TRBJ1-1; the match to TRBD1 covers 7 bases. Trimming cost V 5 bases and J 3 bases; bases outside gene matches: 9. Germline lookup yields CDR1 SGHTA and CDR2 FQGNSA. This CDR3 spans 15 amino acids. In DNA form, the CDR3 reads TGTGCCAGCAGCCCCGGACAGGCTGGGGACACTGAAGCTTTCTTT. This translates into CASSPGQAGDTEAFF.

The CDR3 reads CASSPTVNTEAFF. DNA of the CDR3: TGTGCCAGCAGCCCGACAGTGAACACTGAAGCTTTCTTT. This sequence joins TRBV7-2 and TRBJ1-1; a weak D match, TRBD1 (5 bases). Trimming took off 5 bases at V and 0 bases at J, with 7 bases between the two ends. The CDR3 length is 13 residues. Germline CDR1 reads SGHTA; CDR2 reads FQGNSA. Looking up the rest from reference TRBV7-2 and TRBJ1-1 gives the full variable domain: GAGVSQSPSNKVTEKGKDVELRCDPISGHTALYWYRQSLGQGLEFLIYFQGNSAPDKSGLPSDRFSAERTGGSVSTLTIQRTQQEDSAVYLCASSPTVNTEAFFGQGTRLTVV.

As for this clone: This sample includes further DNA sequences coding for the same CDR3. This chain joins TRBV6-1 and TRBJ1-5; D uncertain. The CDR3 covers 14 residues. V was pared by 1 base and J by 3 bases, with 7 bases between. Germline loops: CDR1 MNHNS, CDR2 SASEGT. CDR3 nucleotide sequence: TGTGCCAGCAGTGAAGGACAAAACAATCAGCCCCAGCATTTT. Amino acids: CASSEGQNNQPQHF.

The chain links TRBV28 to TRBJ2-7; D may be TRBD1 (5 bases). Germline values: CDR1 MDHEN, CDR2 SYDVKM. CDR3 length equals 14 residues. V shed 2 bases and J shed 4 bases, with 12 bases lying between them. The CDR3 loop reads CASSLKGLKYEQYF. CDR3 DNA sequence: TGTGCCAGCAGTTTAAAGGGGCTGAAATACGAGCAGTACTTC.

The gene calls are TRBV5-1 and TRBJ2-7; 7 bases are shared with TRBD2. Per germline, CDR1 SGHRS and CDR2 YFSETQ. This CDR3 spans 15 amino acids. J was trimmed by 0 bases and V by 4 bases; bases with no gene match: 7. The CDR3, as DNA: TGCGCCAGCAGCCTACAGGTAGCGGGCTCCTACGAGCAGTACTTC. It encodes CASSLQVAGSYEQYF.

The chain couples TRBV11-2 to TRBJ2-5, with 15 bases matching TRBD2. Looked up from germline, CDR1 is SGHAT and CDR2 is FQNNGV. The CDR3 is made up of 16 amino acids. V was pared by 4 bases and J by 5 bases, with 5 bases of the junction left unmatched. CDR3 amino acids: CASSSWTSGRGETQYF. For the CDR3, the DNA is TGTGCCAGCAGCTCCTGGACTAGCGGGAGGGGGGAGACCCAGTACTTC.

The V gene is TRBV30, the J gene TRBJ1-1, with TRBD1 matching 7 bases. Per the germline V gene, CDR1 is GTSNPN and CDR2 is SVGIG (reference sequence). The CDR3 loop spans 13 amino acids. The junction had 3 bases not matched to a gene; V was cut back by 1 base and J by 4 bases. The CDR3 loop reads CAWSDRGPTEAFF. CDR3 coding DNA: TGTGCCTGGAGTGACAGGGGACCCACTGAAGCTTTCTTT.

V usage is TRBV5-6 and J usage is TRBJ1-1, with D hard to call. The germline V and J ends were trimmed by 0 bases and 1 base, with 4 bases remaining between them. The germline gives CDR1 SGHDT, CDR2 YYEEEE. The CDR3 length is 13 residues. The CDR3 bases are TGTGCCAGCAGCTTGGTTAGGAACACTGAAGCTTTCTTT. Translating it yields CASSLVRNTEAFF.

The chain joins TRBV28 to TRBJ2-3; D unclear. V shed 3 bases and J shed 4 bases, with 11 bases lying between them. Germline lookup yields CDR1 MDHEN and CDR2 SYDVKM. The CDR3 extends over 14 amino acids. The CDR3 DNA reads TGTGCCAGCAGTTTGGCTGAACCCGCAGATACGCAGTATTTT. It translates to CASSLAEPADTQYF.

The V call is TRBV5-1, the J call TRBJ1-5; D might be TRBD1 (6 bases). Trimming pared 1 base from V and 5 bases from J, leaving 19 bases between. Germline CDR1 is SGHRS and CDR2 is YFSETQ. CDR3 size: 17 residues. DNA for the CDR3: TGCGCCAGCAGCTTGAACAGGGTGAAGGTCCCCTATCAGCCCCAGCATTTT. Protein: CASSLNRVKVPYQPQHF.